The 32 T cell receptor beta chains below all came from one sample that was sequenced in a study of T-cell memory formation after mild COVID-19. One entry per CDR3 protein results from TCRdb running MiXCR on the 5' RACE reads. The data show approximately 340,000 distinct CDR3 sequences, with under 15% seen just once and over 20% held by the top ten. Sequencing was done on a sample of PBMCs or a T cell subset sorted from them (not recorded which). Receptors were obtained from a man aged 18 to 29 who had mild COVID-19 (a few samples of this study predate the infection). Cell type and time point are not known.

The sample holds a few counts of this clonotype. This chain uses TRBV10-3 with TRBJ2-1; TRBD2 matches 14 bases. V was pared by 6 bases and J by 9 bases, with 4 bases of the junction left unmatched. Per germline, CDR1 ENHRY and CDR2 SYGVKD. CDR3 length equals 14 residues. CDR3 DNA: TGTGCCATCAGCCCGACTAGCGGGGGGGTTGAGCAGTTCTTC. Translation gives CAISPTSGGVEQFF.

There are a few counts of this clonotype. The V and J genes are TRBV2 and TRBJ2-1; TRBD1 might be the D (6 bases). Deletions cut 6 bases from V and 7 bases from J, with 13 bases between. The CDR3 totals 13 residues. Germline V lookup: CDR1 SNHLY, CDR2 FYNNEI. CDR3 DNA sequence: TGTGCCAGCAGCGGAGGACAGTTAAATGAGCAGTTCTTC. It specifies CASSGGQLNEQFF. Supplemented by reference TRBV2 and TRBJ2-1, the full variable domain reads EPEVTQTPSHQVTQMGQEVILRCVPISNHLYFYWYRQILGQKVEFLVSFYNNEISEKSEIFDDQFSVERPDGSNFTLKIRSTKLEDSAMYFCASSGGQLNEQFFGPGTRLTVL.

This clonotype was seen only a few times. The chain employs TRBV4-1 and TRBJ1-2; tentatively, D is TRBD1 (5 bases). CDR3 size: 16 residues. V was shortened by 3 bases and J by 4 bases, with 18 bases between the two germline ends. Per germline, CDR1 MGHRA and CDR2 YSYEKL. CDR3 protein: CASSQGRGTAVYGYTF. CDR3 nucleotides: TGCGCCAGCAGCCAGGGCCGGGGGACGGCGGTCTATGGCTACACCTTC.

This clonotype was observed a few times. The V and J genes are TRBV5-1 and TRBJ2-3; possible D gene TRBD2, 6 bases. The CDR3 totals 15 residues. The germline V gene encodes CDR1 SGHRS and CDR2 YFSETQ. V gave up 4 bases and J gave up 0 bases, with 12 bases separating them. The CDR3 spells CASSLGLDSTDTQYF. DNA for the CDR3: TGCGCCAGCAGCCTGGGACTGGATAGCACAGATACGCAGTATTTT. The variable domain in full, with the rest retrieved from reference TRBV5-1 and TRBJ2-3, is KAGVTQTPRYLIKTRGQQVTLSCSPISGHRSVSWYQQTPGQGLQFLFEYFSETQRNKGNFPGRFSGRQFSNSRSEMNVSTLELGDSALYLCASSLGLDSTDTQYFGPGTRLTVL.

The chain carries TRBV6-5 and TRBJ2-3; 10 bases are a match to TRBD1. The germline CDR1 and CDR2 sequences are MNHEY and SVGAGI. V was clipped by 5 bases and J by 10 bases; unmatched bases: 12. This CDR3 has 15 residues. CDR3 sequence reads: CASSPRTGGVVPQYF. The CDR3 DNA reads as TGTGCCAGCAGTCCCAGGACAGGGGGGGTTGTTCCGCAGTATTTT.

This clonotype was detected only a few times. The V call is TRBV5-1, the J call TRBJ1-5; a weak D match, TRBD1 (6 bases). Germline V gives CDR1 SGHRS, CDR2 YFSETQ. This CDR3 is built from 13 residues. V shed 2 bases and J shed 5 bases, with 8 bases lying between them. The CDR3 sequence: CASSFAGDQPQHF. The CDR3 nucleotides are TGCGCCAGCAGCTTTGCAGGGGATCAGCCCCAGCATTTT. Based on the CDR3 plus reference TRBV5-1 and TRBJ1-5, the full variable domain is KAGVTQTPRYLIKTRGQQVTLSCSPISGHRSVSWYQQTPGQGLQFLFEYFSETQRNKGNFPGRFSGRQFSNSRSEMNVSTLELGDSALYLCASSFAGDQPQHFGDGTRLSIL.

This clonotype was counted at least ten times. V usage is TRBV7-2 and J usage is TRBJ2-3; D unclear. The CDR3 contains 14 residues. Germline CDR1 SGHTA, CDR2 FQGNSA. V lost 1 base to trimming and J lost 1 base, with 6 bases between them. The CDR3 loop is CASSLVMGTDTQYF. CDR3 sequence (DNA): TGTGCCAGCAGCTTAGTTATGGGCACAGATACGCAGTATTTT.

This clonotype was counted many times. The rearrangement links TRBV7-2 to TRBJ2-7; maybe TRBD1 (6 bases). The CDR3 is 15 amino acids. Germline CDR1 reads SGHTA; CDR2 reads FQGNSA. Trimming took off 2 bases at V and 4 bases at J, with 15 bases between the two ends. The CDR3: CASSLRRDRWYEQYF. The CDR3 DNA reads TGTGCCAGCAGCTTAAGGAGAGACAGGTGGTACGAGCAGTACTTC.

This clonotype was recorded at least ten times. CDR3 nucleotide sequence: TGCGCCAGCAGATTAACAGGGGACACTGAAGCTTTCTTT. Translating it yields CASRLTGDTEAFF. The V call is TRBV5-1, the J call TRBJ1-1, with 7 nucleotides matching TRBD1. The V and J ends lost 5 bases and 3 bases, in that order; junction bases with no gene match: 4. Germline V gene sequence: CDR1 SGHRS, CDR2 YFSETQ. This CDR3 is 13 amino acids long.

This clonotype was counted a few times. The chain carries TRBV5-1 and TRBJ1-2, with D possibly TRBD1 on 5 matching bases. The V and J ends lost 4 bases and 2 bases respectively, with 15 bases between them. The CDR3 is made up of 15 amino acids. Germline CDR1 is SGHRS and CDR2 is YFSETQ. The chain's CDR3 is CASSPSGATNYGYTF. The CDR3, as DNA: TGCGCCAGCAGCCCCAGTGGGGCGACCAACTATGGCTACACCTTC.

The rearrangement joins TRBV25-1 to TRBJ2-7; no firm D call. V was cut by 1 base and J by 7 bases, with 8 bases left in between. In germline, CDR1 is MGHDK, CDR2 SYGVNS. The CDR3 consists of 12 residues. CDR3 residues: CASSELSSEQYF. CDR3 in DNA: TGTGCCAGCAGTGAATTGAGCTCGGAGCAGTACTTC.

This clonotype was counted between two and nine times. The V call is TRBV4-1, the J call TRBJ1-6; TRBD1 is a possible D gene (6 bases). This CDR3 comprises 15 residues. V gave up 1 base and J gave up 12 bases, with 16 bases separating them. Germline V gene sequence: CDR1 MGHRA, CDR2 YSYEKL. As DNA, the CDR3 is TGCGCCAGCAGCCAAGTAGAACAGGGAGGTAGACCCCTCCACTTT. Amino acid sequence: CASSQVEQGGRPLHF.

The chain recombines TRBV9 with TRBJ2-3, with a weak D call TRBD1 (5 bases). The V gene lost 4 bases and the J gene lost 0 bases, with 15 bases spanning the gap. CDR1 and CDR2 from the germline V gene are SGDLS and YYNGEE. The CDR3 has 16 amino acids. The DNA of the CDR3 is TGTGCCAGCAGCACACGTAGTGGGGCCAGCACAGATACGCAGTATTTT. Amino acid sequence: CASSTRSGASTDTQYF.

This clonotype was seen a handful of times. The chain couples TRBV7-2 to TRBJ2-3, with TRBD2 matching over 13 bases. J lost 4 bases, V lost 5 bases, and 3 bases had no gene match. Germline V lookup: CDR1 SGHTA, CDR2 FQGNSA. This CDR3 is 15 amino acids long. The CDR3 loop is CASSRLAGGSDTQYF. CDR3 nucleotides: TGTGCCAGCAGCAGACTAGCGGGGGGCTCAGATACGCAGTATTTT. The variable domain in full, with the rest retrieved from reference TRBV7-2 and TRBJ2-3, is GAGVSQSPSNKVTEKGKDVELRCDPISGHTALYWYRQSLGQGLEFLIYFQGNSAPDKSGLPSDRFSAERTGGSVSTLTIQRTQQEDSAVYLCASSRLAGGSDTQYFGPGTRLTVL.

This clonotype occurred a few times. The chain is built from TRBV7-9 and TRBJ2-7; a possible D gene is TRBD2 (6 bases). Germline lookup yields CDR1 SEHNR and CDR2 FQNEAQ (reference sequence). Trimming pared 6 bases from V and 7 bases from J, leaving 16 bases between. This CDR3 comprises 13 residues. This CDR3 is CASRRDIRGEQYF. The CDR3 coding sequence is TGTGCCAGCAGGCGGGATATCCGGGGGGAGCAGTACTTC.

The rearrangement uses TRBV18 and TRBJ2-7; 9 bases align to TRBD1. The CDR3 loop spans 14 amino acids. Germline V gene sequence: CDR1 KGHSH, CDR2 LQKENI. V gave up 3 bases and J gave up 4 bases; unmatched junction bases: 4. The CDR3 sequence is CASSPTGTGYEQYF. DNA for the CDR3: TGTGCCAGCTCACCCACCGGGACAGGGTACGAGCAGTACTTC.

A few counts support this clonotype. The chain uses TRBV4-2 and TRBJ2-6; possibly TRBD1 for D (5 bases). Germline CDR1 and CDR2: LGHNA and YNFKEQ. This CDR3 contains 17 residues. Trimming left V 3 bases short and J 0 bases short, with 12 bases between. The CDR3 sequence is CASSQATASSGANVLTF. CDR3 coding DNA: TGTGCCAGCAGCCAGGCGACAGCTAGCTCTGGGGCCAACGTCCTGACTTTC.

This clonotype has more than one count but fewer than ten. The J gene is TRBJ2-1, the V gene TRBV7-3; D gene unclear. This CDR3 has 15 amino acids. Germline V gene data show CDR1 as SGHTA and CDR2 as FQGTGA. V was pared by 5 bases and J by 0 bases, with 11 bases between. The CDR3 loop reads CASSRRRSSYNEQFF. In DNA, the CDR3 is TGTGCCAGCAGCCGGCGCAGGAGCTCCTACAATGAGCAGTTCTTC.

This clonotype was observed a handful of times. The chain links TRBV6-5 to TRBJ2-3; D possibly corresponds to TRBD1 (5 bases). There are 15 residues in the CDR3. Germline V CDR1 and CDR2: MNHEY, SVGAGI. V lost 5 bases and J lost 2, with 14 bases in between. This chain's CDR3 is CASSATGGATDTQYF. As DNA, the CDR3 is TGTGCCAGCAGTGCCACAGGTGGGGCCACAGATACGCAGTATTTT.

Ten or more counts support this clonotype. The rearrangement uses TRBV6-5 and TRBJ1-2, with D unclear. Per germline, CDR1 MNHEY and CDR2 SVGAGI. This CDR3 spans 15 amino acids. Trimming cost V 0 bases and J 7 bases, with 15 bases left between them. As DNA, the CDR3 is TGTGCCAGCAGTTACTCGGGTGGGCAGGCAAGTGGCTACACCTTC. Amino acid sequence: CASSYSGGQASGYTF.

This sequence joins TRBV29-1 and TRBJ2-2; no clear D gene. Per the germline V gene, CDR1 is SQVTM and CDR2 is ANQGSEA. CDR3 size: 12 residues. The V end was cut by 5 bases, the J end by 4 bases, with 8 bases between. CDR3: CSVKTRTGELFF. CDR3 coding DNA: TGCAGCGTTAAGACCCGCACCGGGGAGCTGTTTTTT.

This chain joins TRBV7-9 and TRBJ1-1; TRBD1 aligns across 9 bases. The CDR3 is 15 amino acids. CDR1 SEHNR and CDR2 FQNEAQ come from the germline V gene (reference sequence). Trimming took 1 base from V and 6 from J; bases not matched to a gene: 6. The CDR3 reads CASSLGGTGTPEAFF. Here the CDR3 DNA reads TGTGCCAGCAGCTTAGGAGGGACAGGGACCCCTGAAGCTTTCTTT.

This rearrangement joins TRBV9 to TRBJ1-6; TRBD1 matches 7 bases. The CDR3 consists of 13 residues. Unmatched junction bases numbered 8, after V lost 7 bases and J lost 10 bases. Germline CDR1 reads SGDLS; CDR2 reads YYNGEE. The CDR3 DNA is TGTGCCAGCTCCAACAGGGGCGACTCACCCCTCCACTTT. Translating gives CASSNRGDSPLHF.

In its sample, this clonotype was seen a few times. This chain connects TRBV29-1 to TRBJ2-1; D is perhaps TRBD2 (6 bases). Between the trimmed V and J ends, which lost 4 bases and 3 bases, there was a span of 10 bases. Per germline, CDR1 SQVTM and CDR2 ANQGSEA. CDR3 length: 13 amino acids. For the CDR3, the DNA is TGCAGCGTTGTCGCGGGAAACTACAATGAGCAGTTCTTC. This sequence encodes CSVVAGNYNEQFF.

V gene TRBV11-2 combines with J gene TRBJ1-1; D possibly corresponds to TRBD1 (5 bases). Between the trimmed V and J ends, which lost 3 bases and 5 bases, there was a span of 13 bases. Germline values: CDR1 SGHAT, CDR2 FQNNGV. The CDR3 sequence is 14 residues long. The CDR3 loop is CASSFGQGETEAFF. DNA for the CDR3: TGTGCCAGCAGCTTTGGGCAGGGAGAAACTGAAGCTTTCTTT.

DNA for the CDR3: TGCAGCGTTAAGGACAGGGCTCGGAACACTGAAGCTTTCTTT. Residues: CSVKDRARNTEAFF. The rearrangement joins TRBV29-1 to TRBJ1-1, with 8 bases lining up with TRBD1. Per the germline V gene, CDR1 is SQVTM and CDR2 is ANQGSEA. V lost 5 bases to trimming and J lost 1 base; unmatched junction nucleotides: 6. This CDR3 region has 14 residues.

The table lists this clonotype with a few counts. The chain employs TRBV9 and TRBJ1-4; perhaps TRBD1 as D (5 bases). The germline V gene encodes CDR1 SGDLS and CDR2 YYNGEE. V shed 3 bases and J shed 6 bases, with 12 bases lying between them. This CDR3 has 14 residues. The CDR3 DNA is TGTGCCAGCAGCGCCGGGGGAGGGGATGAAAAACTGTTTTTT. It codes for CASSAGGGDEKLFF.

Many counts were recorded for this clonotype. CDR3 sequence reads: CASSLVGGPSYNSPLHF. CDR3 DNA: TGTGCCAGCAGCTTAGTCGGTGGCCCCTCCTATAATTCACCCCTCCACTTT. This sequence joins TRBV7-8 and TRBJ1-6; no reliable D call. Trimming removed 1 base from V and 0 bases from J, with 10 bases in between. Germline-derived CDR1 and CDR2 are SGHVS and FQNEAQ. This CDR3 region has 17 residues.

V usage is TRBV7-2 and J usage is TRBJ1-2; D unclear. Trimming took 5 bases from V and 4 from J, leaving 14 bases between them. The CDR3 covers 14 residues. From germline, CDR1 is SGHTA and CDR2 FQGNSA. Written as DNA, the CDR3 is TGTGCCAGCAGCCCAGCCTTAGGAAGCTATGGCTACACCTTC. As protein: CASSPALGSYGYTF.

This clonotype occurred a few times. The V call is TRBV9, the J call TRBJ2-2; 9 bases are a match to TRBD2. Unmatched junction bases numbered 10, after V lost 4 bases and J lost 6 bases. This CDR3 spans 16 amino acids. CDR1 is SGDLS, CDR2 YYNGEE, per germline. The CDR3 bases are TGTGCCAGCAGCCCCACTCGCGGGGGGGCATCCGGGGAGCTGTTTTTT. Residues: CASSPTRGGASGELFF.

The chain combines TRBV6-5 with TRBJ2-7; 9 bases map to TRBD2. CDR3 size: 16 residues. V lost 8 bases and J lost 2; bases outside the gene matches: 13. Germline V gene lookup returns CDR1 MNHEY and CDR2 SVGAGI. The CDR3: CASGGLAGLETYEQYF. CDR3 bases: TGTGCCAGCGGGGGGCTAGCGGGACTAGAAACCTACGAGCAGTACTTC.

This clonotype was observed many times. The rearrangement joins TRBV6-5 to TRBJ1-2; D gene unclear. Deletions cut 0 bases from V and 4 bases from J, with 12 bases between. This CDR3 has 15 residues. CDR1 and CDR2 (germline): MNHEY, SVGAGI. CDR3 nucleotides: TGTGCCAGCAGTTACTCGTTAGCGGGTTTCTATGGCTACACCTTC. As protein: CASSYSLAGFYGYTF.